Listed here are 9 T cell receptor beta chains from one sample, sequenced in a study of blood T cell repertoires in COVID-19. Clones were read by immunoSEQ multiplex PCR, and TCRdb kept only the in-frame ones, dropping some. Seen here are roughly 200,000 clones, about 83% observed once, and the top ten hold 4.8%. Input material: PBMCs or T cells enriched from blood (not recorded which). These receptors all stem from a woman in her forties or fifties who had been exposed to COVID-19.

The gene calls are TRBV5-1 and TRBJ2-5; 14 bases match TRBD2. From germline, CDR1 is SGHRS and CDR2 YFSETQ. The CDR3 length is 17 residues. The V gene end was trimmed by 5 bases and the J gene end by 4 bases; junction bases not matched to a gene: 10. CDR3 coding DNA: TGCGCCAGCAGTCTGTCCGGGGGGACTAGCGGGGGAGAGACCCAGTACTTC. Amino acid sequence: CASSLSGGTSGGETQYF.

This sequence joins TRBV7-8 and TRBJ1-1; 8 bases are shared with TRBD1. CDR1 is SGHVS and CDR2 is FQNEAQ in the germline V gene. V was clipped by 4 bases and J by 1 base; unmatched bases: 8. The CDR3 consists of 16 residues. For the CDR3, the DNA is TGTGCCAGCAGCTCACGGACAGGGACGGGGAACACTGAAGCTTTCTTT. It codes for CASSSRTGTGNTEAFF.

The V and J genes are TRBV4-2 and TRBJ1-1; D is uncertain. This CDR3 has 13 residues. CDR1 LGHNA and CDR2 YNFKEQ come from the germline V gene. The germline V and J ends were trimmed by 1 base and 2 bases, with 5 bases remaining between them. The CDR3 protein is CASSQVGNTEAFF. DNA of the CDR3: TGTGCCAGCAGCCAAGTCGGTAACACTGAAGCTTTCTTT.

J is TRBJ1-2 and V is TRBV12-3 or TRBV12-4, with D unresolved. V lost 5 bases and J 7 bases, leaving 11 bases between the germline ends. The CDR3 is 12 amino acids. The CDR3 region is CASSRPASGYTF. Here the CDR3 DNA reads TGTGCCAGCAGTCGCCCTGCGAGTGGCTACACCTTC.

The rearrangement uses TRBV19 and TRBJ2-1, with a tentative D call TRBD1 (6 bases). CDR3 length: 16 amino acids. Germline values: CDR1 LNHDA, CDR2 SQIVND (reference sequence). V lost 3 bases and J lost 5, with 17 bases in between. This CDR3 reads CASSMPGRGLNNEQFF. DNA of the CDR3: TGTGCCAGTAGTATGCCAGGCAGGGGCCTTAACAATGAGCAGTTCTTC.

The V call is TRBV7-9, the J call TRBJ1-1; 9 bases map to TRBD1. After removal of 5 bases from V and 2 bases from J, the junction contained 6 bases not matched to a gene. The CDR3 sequence is 15 residues long. CDR1 and CDR2 from the germline V gene are SEHNR and FQNEAQ (reference sequence). The CDR3 loop reads CASSTMGQGNTEAFF. CDR3 bases: TGTGCCAGCAGCACCATGGGACAGGGCAACACTGAAGCTTTCTTT.

The chain is built from TRBV15 and TRBJ2-7, with 8 bases matching TRBD1. V was pared by 3 bases and J by 6 bases, with 7 bases of the junction left unmatched. This CDR3 region has 14 residues. Germline V gene sequence: CDR1 LNHNV, CDR2 YYDKDF (reference sequence). The CDR3 DNA reads TGTGCCACCAGCAGGAGGGTGACAGGGGTCGAGCAGTACTTC. Protein product: CATSRRVTGVEQYF.

V is TRBV29-1 and J is TRBJ2-1; tentative D call: TRBD1 (6 bases). Trimming removed 7 bases at V and 4 bases at J, with 14 bases between. CDR3 length: 13 amino acids. Germline V gene sequence: CDR1 SQVTM, CDR2 ANQGSEA. The CDR3 region is CSAEADRYNEQFF. Here the CDR3 DNA reads TGCAGCGCCGAGGCTGACAGGTACAATGAGCAGTTCTTC.

This chain connects TRBV29-1 to TRBJ2-1; TRBD2 matches at 13 bases. Germline values: CDR1 SQVTM, CDR2 ANQGSEA. Trimming removed 7 bases from V and 2 bases from J; junction bases left unmatched: 5. This CDR3 has 15 amino acids. The CDR3 bases are TGCAGCGCCGCACTAGCGGGGGGGCCCTACAATGAGCAGTTCTTC. This sequence encodes CSAALAGGPYNEQFF.